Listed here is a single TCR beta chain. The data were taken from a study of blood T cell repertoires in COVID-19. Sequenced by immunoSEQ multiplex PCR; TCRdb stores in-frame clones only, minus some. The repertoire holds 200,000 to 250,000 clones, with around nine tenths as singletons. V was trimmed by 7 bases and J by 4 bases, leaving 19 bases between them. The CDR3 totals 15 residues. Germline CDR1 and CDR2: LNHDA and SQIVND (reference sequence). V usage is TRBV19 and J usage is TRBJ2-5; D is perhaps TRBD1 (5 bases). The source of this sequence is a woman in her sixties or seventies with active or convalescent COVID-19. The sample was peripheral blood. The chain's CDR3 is CASTPSTARGETQYF. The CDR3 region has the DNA TGTGCCAGTACTCCCTCGACTGCTAGGGGAGAGACCCAGTACTTC.